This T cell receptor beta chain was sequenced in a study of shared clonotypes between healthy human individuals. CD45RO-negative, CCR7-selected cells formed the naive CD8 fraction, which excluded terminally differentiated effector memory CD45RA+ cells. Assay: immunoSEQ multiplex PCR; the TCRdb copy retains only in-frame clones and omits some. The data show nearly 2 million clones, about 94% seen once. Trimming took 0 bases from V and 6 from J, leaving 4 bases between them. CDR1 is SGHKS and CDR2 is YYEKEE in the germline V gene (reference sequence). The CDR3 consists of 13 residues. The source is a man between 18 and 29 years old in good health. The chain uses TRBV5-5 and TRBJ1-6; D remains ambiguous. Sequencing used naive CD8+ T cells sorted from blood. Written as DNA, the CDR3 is TGTGCCAGCAGCTTGGGAATTAATTCACCCCTCCACTTT. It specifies CASSLGINSPLHF. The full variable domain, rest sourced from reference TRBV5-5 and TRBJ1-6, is DAGVTQSPTHLIKTRGQQVTLRCSPISGHKSVSWYQQVLGQGPQFIFQYYEKEERGRGNFPDRFSARQFPNYSSELNVNALLLGDSALYLCASSLGINSPLHFGNGTRLTVT.